These T cell receptor beta chains were read from a single sample in a study of cytomegalovirus exposure and HLA in healthy donors. The method was immunoSEQ multiplex PCR; TCRdb's version includes in-frame clones alone and lacks a portion of them. The data hold approximately 240,000 clones, with 80% to 90% observed a single time. Sample: PBMCs. The receptors originated from a woman aged 18-30 years in good health and CMV-seronegative. Each CDR3 is given with its conserved first and last residue. A D gene is named only where the DNA matches it firmly.

V | D | CDR3
TRBV11-2 | . | CASSLRGAGTGELFF
TRBV4-3 | TRBD1 | CASSQETGGYGYTF
TRBV25-1 | . | CASSWGLEAFF
TRBV27 | TRBD1 | CASTNYRGGYGYTF
TRBV7-9 | . | CASSLRGYNEQFF
TRBV19 | . | CASSMGSGGYGYTF
TRBV28 | TRBD1 | CASRGQGPGEQFF
TRBV29-1 | TRBD2 | CSAGAGDEDTQYF
TRBV27 | TRBD2 | CASSYGGGYEQFF
TRBV14 | TRBD2 | CASSQTSGRRDEQFF
TRBV4-2 | TRBD1 | CASSQTGQDNSPLHF
TRBV5-1 | TRBD2 | CASSPGGASGSSKNIQYF
TRBV4-1 | TRBD2 | CASSQDQREESYNEQFF
TRBV30 | . | CAWTPGISGNTIYF
TRBV10-3 | . | CAIARVGYQETQYF
TRBV7-3 | TRBD2 | CASSLLLAGVVLAKNIQYF
TRBV4-3 | . | CASSQLGFNTEAFF
TRBV6-5 | TRBD1 | CASSYAGGTNEKLFF
TRBV10-1 | . | CASSDQGKAQYF
TRBV27 | TRBD2 | CASSLSIPLAAVETQYF
TRBV7-9 | . | CASSHGSLGGREKLFF
TRBV4-2 | . | CASSPVEGDYGYTF
TRBV15 | . | CATSRDGVPTDTQYF
TRBV18 | TRBD1 | CASSLSTGSQDKLFF
TRBV6-5 | . | CASRTAGNTIYF
TRBV4-1 | . | CASSQGRTVYMNTEAFF
TRBV7-9 | . | CASSLGFPAVNTEAFF
TRBV5-1 | . | CASSPLATTSFSPLHF
TRBV18 | TRBD1 | CASSPGQGDSPLHF
TRBV18 | . | CASSTLQRNTEAFF
TRBV4-2 | TRBD1 | CASSQGDRGIEKLFF
TRBV7-2 | . | CASSLRAPGARVNTEAFF
TRBV27 | . | CASSLDSRRFGLYF
TRBV11-3 | . | CASSGPFMFEAFF
TRBV11-2 | TRBD1 | CASSLVVTGVEAFF
TRBV13 | . | CASSFFSLALDTQYF
TRBV7-2 | . | CASSLLGMNTEAFF
TRBV15 | TRBD1 | CATRSGGAGYGYTF
TRBV2 | TRBD2 | CASSDLSSGSGEQFF
TRBV7-2 | . | CASSTGILGGVQFF
TRBV6-1 | . | CASSARSGWGNTGELFF